Detailed here is one T cell receptor (beta chain). What it binds is not known. The CDR3 consists of 16 residues. Trimming took off 3 bases at V and 0 bases at J, with 12 bases between the two ends. Germline V lookup: CDR1 SEHNR, CDR2 FQNEAQ (reference sequence). Using quantitative 5'-RACE with molecular barcodes, the authors made TCR beta libraries. MiXCR was run by TCRdb on the 5' RACE reads, yielding one entry per CDR3 protein. The sample yields 200,000 to 250,000 distinct CDR3 sequences, about 7% seen once. The data are from a study of CD8 T cells in ankylosing spondylitis. Study conclusions and caveats: The authors reported significant enrichment of disease-linked clones in matched ankylosing spondylitis synovial fluid. Within ankylosing spondylitis blood, a TCR beta motif made up of under 10 highly homologous variants appeared to be characteristic.

The receptor was derived from a male donor with ankylosing spondylitis. Sequencing used blood, either unsorted or a sorted T cell fraction (not recorded which). V usage is TRBV7-9 and J usage is TRBJ2-4; tentative D call: TRBD2 (6 bases). CDR3 loop: CASSLGGGAAKNIQYF. DNA of the CDR3: TGTGCCAGCAGCTTGGGCGGCGGGGCAGCCAAAAACATTCAGTACTTC.